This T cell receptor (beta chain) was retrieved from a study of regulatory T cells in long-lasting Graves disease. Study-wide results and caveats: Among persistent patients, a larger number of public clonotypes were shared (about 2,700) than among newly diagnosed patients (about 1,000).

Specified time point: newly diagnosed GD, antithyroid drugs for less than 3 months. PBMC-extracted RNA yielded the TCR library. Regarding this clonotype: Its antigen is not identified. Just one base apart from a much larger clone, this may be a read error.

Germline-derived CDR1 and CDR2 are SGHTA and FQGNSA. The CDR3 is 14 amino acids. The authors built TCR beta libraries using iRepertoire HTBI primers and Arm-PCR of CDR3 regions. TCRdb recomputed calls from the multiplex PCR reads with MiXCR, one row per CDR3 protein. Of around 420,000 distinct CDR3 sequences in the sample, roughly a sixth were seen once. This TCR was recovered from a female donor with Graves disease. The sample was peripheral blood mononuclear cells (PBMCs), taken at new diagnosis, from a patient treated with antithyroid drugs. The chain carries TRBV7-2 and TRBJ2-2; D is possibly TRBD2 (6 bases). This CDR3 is CACSFAGFTGELFF. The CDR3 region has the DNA TGTGCCTGCAGCTTTGCGGGGTTCACCGGGGAGCTGTTTTTT.